Each of the 25 T cell receptor beta chains below was sequenced from the same sample in a study of T cells after posttransplantation cyclophosphamide. The naive gate required viable CD3+CD4+ or CD3+CD8+ cells with CCR7+CD45RA+CD45RO-CD95-CD27+CD28+ phenotype. Assay: immunoSEQ multiplex PCR; the TCRdb copy retains only in-frame clones and omits some. Found here are approximately 30,000 clones, under 95% of them singletons; the top ten hold roughly 0.26%. What was sequenced was naive CD4+ T cells sorted from PBMCs. The source is a woman aged 55-70 years in good health, CMV-negative, and a related stem cell transplant donor.

In DNA form, the CDR3 reads TGTGCCAGCAGCGTTCGGCAGGGGATAGACGAGCAGTACTTC. It specifies CASSVRQGIDEQYF. The chain has TRBV9 and TRBJ2-7, with D possibly TRBD1 on 6 matching bases. The germline V gene has CDR1 SGDLS and CDR2 YYNGEE. The CDR3 has 14 amino acids. The V end lost 2 bases, the J end lost 5 bases, and 14 bases lay between the germline ends.

The chain combines TRBV11-2 with TRBJ2-1; 10 nucleotides match TRBD2. The CDR3 is 16 residues long. Per germline, CDR1 SGHAT and CDR2 FQNNGV. The junction had 14 bases not matched to a gene; V was cut back by 5 bases and J by 10 bases. CDR3 coding DNA: TGTGCCAGCAGCCCAGGACTAGCGGTCCGCCCGGGGGAGCAGTTCTTC. Residues: CASSPGLAVRPGEQFF.

CDR3 nucleotides: TGTGCCAGCAGTTTCTACGAGCGGGTTCAAAGGGGTGAGCAGTACTTC. Amino acid sequence: CASSFYERVQRGEQYF. The chain is built from TRBV28 and TRBJ2-7; TRBD2 might be the D (6 bases). Trimming removed 3 bases at V and 7 bases at J, with 22 bases between. CDR3 length equals 16 residues. Germline V gene data show CDR1 as MDHEN and CDR2 as SYDVKM.

The chain combines TRBV5-4 with TRBJ1-1; unclear D gene. CDR3 length equals 11 residues. The V and J ends lost 2 bases and 12 bases respectively, with 11 bases between them. The germline V gene encodes CDR1 SGHNT and CDR2 YYREEE (reference sequence). The CDR3 loop reads CASSFDSFPFF. The CDR3 nucleotides are TGTGCCAGCAGCTTCGATAGTTTTCCTTTCTTT.

This clone was counted a single time. Here the CDR3 reads CASSTKTSGSRQETQYF. As DNA, the CDR3 is TGTGCCAGTAGTACCAAGACTAGCGGGTCGCGACAAGAGACCCAGTACTTC. The chain recombines TRBV19 with TRBJ2-5; 10 bases match TRBD2. Germline assignment: CDR1 LNHDA and CDR2 SQIVND (reference sequence). The CDR3 contains 17 residues. Unmatched junction bases numbered 10, after V lost 4 bases and J lost 2 bases.

The V gene is TRBV19, the J gene TRBJ1-2; TRBD1 matches at 7 bases. The CDR3 spans 16 residues. J gave up 2 bases and V 5 bases, and 11 bases lay outside the gene matches. Per the germline V gene, CDR1 is LNHDA and CDR2 is SQIVND (reference sequence). This CDR3 reads CASSPNRGAINYGYTF. The DNA of the CDR3 is TGTGCCAGTAGTCCGAACAGGGGAGCAATCAACTATGGCTACACCTTC.

This chain connects TRBV19 to TRBJ2-1; the D gene is possibly TRBD1 (5 bases). The CDR3 loop spans 14 amino acids. CDR1 is LNHDA, CDR2 SQIVND, per germline (reference sequence). Trimming took off 3 bases at V and 3 bases at J, with 9 bases between the two ends. This CDR3 reads CASSMGQNYNEQFF. Written as DNA, the CDR3 is TGTGCCAGTAGTATGGGGCAGAACTACAATGAGCAGTTCTTC.

This sequence joins TRBV10-1 and TRBJ2-4; 9 bases match TRBD2. The CDR3 is 19 amino acids. With 9 bases clipped from V and 6 bases from J, the junction kept 24 bases outside the gene matches. The germline CDR1 and CDR2 sequences are WNHNN and SYGVQD (reference sequence). In nucleotides, the CDR3 is TGCGCCAGGGAGGCTCTAATGCGGGAGGGCGAATCGAAAGGAAACATTCAGTACTTC. Amino acid sequence: CAREALMREGESKGNIQYF.

The count of this clone is one. This chain connects TRBV7-9 to TRBJ1-4; TRBD1 matches 8 bases. This CDR3 has 14 amino acids. Germline lookup yields CDR1 SEHNR and CDR2 FQNEAQ (reference sequence). V shed 4 bases, J shed 7 bases, and the junction held 5 bases outside the gene matches. The DNA of the CDR3 is TGTGCCAGCAGCTACGGACAGGGAGGTGAAAAACTGTTTTTT. Encoded protein: CASSYGQGGEKLFF. The full variable domain, rest sourced from reference TRBV7-9 and TRBJ1-4, is DTGVSQNPRHKITKRGQNVTFRCDPISEHNRLYWYRQTLGQGPEFLTYFQNEAQLEKSRLLSDRFSAERPKGSFSTLEIQRTEQGDSAMYLCASSYGQGGEKLFFGSGTQLSVL.

This clone was seen just once. The gene calls are TRBV18 and TRBJ2-7, with 7 bases matching TRBD1. The trim removed 3 bases at V and 0 bases at J, leaving 2 bases unmatched. CDR1 is KGHSH and CDR2 is LQKENI in the germline V gene. This CDR3 is built from 14 residues. The CDR3 protein is CASSPTGSSYEQYF. The CDR3, as DNA: TGTGCCAGCTCACCGACAGGGAGCTCCTACGAGCAGTACTTC.

This sequence joins TRBV27 and TRBJ1-1; 7 bases agree with TRBD1. V lost 5 bases, J lost 3 bases, and 6 bases stayed unmatched. The germline V gene encodes CDR1 MNHEY and CDR2 SMNVEV (reference sequence). This CDR3 comprises 14 residues. The CDR3 bases are TGTGCCAGCAGTCTACAGGGGAAGGACACTGAAGCTTTCTTT. Its protein product is CASSLQGKDTEAFF.

The rearrangement links TRBV19 to TRBJ1-6; 10 bases align to TRBD1. Trimming removed 5 bases from V and 10 bases from J; junction bases left unmatched: 5. Germline CDR1 reads LNHDA; CDR2 reads SQIVND (reference sequence). The CDR3 is 14 residues long. CDR3: CASSRTGGTSPLHF. DNA for the CDR3: TGTGCCAGTAGTCGGACAGGGGGAACCTCACCCCTCCACTTT.

In DNA, the CDR3 is TGTGCCAGCAGTAGTCAGGGGCGGTTTCAGCCCCAGCATTTT. The encoded protein is CASSSQGRFQPQHF. The chain has TRBV6-5 and TRBJ1-5; weak D call: TRBD1 (6 bases). CDR3 size: 14 residues. The germline V and J ends were trimmed by 5 bases and 6 bases, with 14 bases remaining between them. Germline V gene sequence: CDR1 MNHEY, CDR2 SVGAGI.

The chain combines TRBV7-2 with TRBJ2-5, with 7 bases lining up with TRBD2. The last part of the DNA fits TRBJ2-7 better; the J call may be wrong. CDR3 length: 13 residues. Germline V gene data show CDR1 as SGHTA and CDR2 as FQGNSA. The CDR3 coding sequence is TGTGCTTCCCGGCCGGGGGGAGTCTACGAGCAGTACTTC. This codes for CASRPGGVYEQYF.

The CDR3 loop is CASRGDTYNEQFF. Here the CDR3 DNA reads TGTGCCAGCAGGGGTGACACTTACAATGAGCAGTTCTTC. The V and J genes are TRBV6-5 and TRBJ2-1; D is ambiguous. This CDR3 region has 13 residues. CDR1 and CDR2 from the germline V gene are MNHEY and SVGAGI. V lost 6 bases, J lost 4 bases, and 10 bases lay in between.

This chain uses TRBV11-3 with TRBJ1-1, with a weak D call TRBD1 (5 bases). V dropped 3 bases and J dropped 0 bases, with 8 bases sitting between them. The CDR3 runs 14 residues. From germline, CDR1 is SGHNT and CDR2 YENEEA. CDR3 loop: CASSLAGLNTEAFF. In nucleotides, the CDR3 is TGTGCCAGCAGCTTGGCAGGGTTGAACACTGAAGCTTTCTTT.

This chain links TRBV5-3 with TRBJ2-7; TRBD1 aligns across 8 bases. TRBV5-3 counts as an open reading frame of uncertain function. V lost 4 bases to trimming and J lost 6 bases; unmatched junction nucleotides: 12. The CDR3 is 15 residues long. CDR3 in DNA: TGTGCCAGAAGCCGGGGACAGGAGGGGTTAAGCGAGCAGTACTTC. Protein: CARSRGQEGLSEQYF.

The chain joins TRBV28 to TRBJ1-2; the D is unclear. V lost 5 bases to trimming and J lost 7 bases, with 20 bases between them. The CDR3 length is 15 residues. Germline V lookup: CDR1 MDHEN, CDR2 SYDVKM. CDR3 sequence reads: CASSPPTWNPAGYTF. The DNA for the CDR3 is TGTGCCAGCAGTCCCCCGACTTGGAACCCCGCTGGCTACACCTTC.

The chain carries TRBV4-1 and TRBJ2-5; D is perhaps TRBD2 (6 bases). This CDR3 is 13 amino acids long. CDR1 is MGHRA and CDR2 is YSYEKL in the germline V gene. Trimming removed 1 base at V and 7 bases at J, with 10 bases between. CDR3 residues: CASSQGLVGTQYF. Written as DNA, the CDR3 is TGCGCCAGCAGCCAAGGACTAGTTGGGACCCAGTACTTC.

This clone has only a few counts. The V and J genes are TRBV6-5 and TRBJ1-1; 11 nucleotides agree with TRBD1. The CDR3 loop spans 14 amino acids. Looked up from germline, CDR1 is MNHEY and CDR2 is SVGAGI. J was trimmed by 8 bases and V by 5 bases; bases with no gene match: 7. DNA of the CDR3: TGTGCCAGCAGTCGGACAGGGGGCGCATGGGAAGCTTTCTTT. This gives the protein CASSRTGGAWEAFF.

This clone appeared a single time. The rearrangement joins TRBV5-1 to TRBJ1-2; the D gene is possibly TRBD1 (5 bases). Germline assignment: CDR1 SGHRS and CDR2 YFSETQ. The CDR3 spans 14 residues. Trimming left V 2 bases short and J 5 bases short, with 13 bases between. The CDR3 DNA sequence: TGCGCCAGCAGCTTAGGAGGGGACGAATATGGCTACACCTTC. Amino acid sequence: CASSLGGDEYGYTF.

The count of this clone is one. V and J are TRBV28 and TRBJ2-5, with TRBD1 matching over 7 bases. The J call is uncertain, as TRBJ2-7 better fits the DNA end. Germline V CDR1 and CDR2: MDHEN, SYDVKM. The CDR3 spans 14 residues. Here the CDR3 DNA reads TGTGCCAGCAGTTCGCCGGGACAGTGGGGCGAGCAGTACTTC. As protein: CASSSPGQWGEQYF.

The chain links TRBV10-3 to TRBJ1-2; D is uncertain. Trimming removed 6 bases at V and 8 bases at J, with 10 bases between. The CDR3 sequence is 11 residues long. Germline V gene data show CDR1 as ENHRY and CDR2 as SYGVKD. CDR3 loop: CAISGHVGYTF. The DNA for the CDR3 is TGTGCCATCAGCGGTCATGTCGGCTACACCTTC.

The J gene is TRBJ2-1, the V gene TRBV2, with TRBD2 matching 10 bases. This CDR3 spans 14 amino acids. Trimming at V came to 4 bases and at J to 7 bases, leaving 4 bases not matched to a gene. Germline lookup yields CDR1 SNHLY and CDR2 FYNNEI. CDR3 loop: CASSGEREGNEQFF. The CDR3 DNA follows: TGTGCCAGCAGTGGTGAGCGGGAGGGGAATGAGCAGTTCTTC.

The V call is TRBV19, the J call TRBJ1-1, with D perhaps matching TRBD1 (6 bases). The V and J ends lost 5 bases and 1 base respectively, with 8 bases between them. This CDR3 spans 13 amino acids. CDR1 and CDR2 (germline): LNHDA, SQIVND (reference sequence). This chain's CDR3 is CASSDRRNTEAFF. In nucleotides, the CDR3 is TGTGCCAGTAGTGACAGGAGGAACACTGAAGCTTTCTTT.